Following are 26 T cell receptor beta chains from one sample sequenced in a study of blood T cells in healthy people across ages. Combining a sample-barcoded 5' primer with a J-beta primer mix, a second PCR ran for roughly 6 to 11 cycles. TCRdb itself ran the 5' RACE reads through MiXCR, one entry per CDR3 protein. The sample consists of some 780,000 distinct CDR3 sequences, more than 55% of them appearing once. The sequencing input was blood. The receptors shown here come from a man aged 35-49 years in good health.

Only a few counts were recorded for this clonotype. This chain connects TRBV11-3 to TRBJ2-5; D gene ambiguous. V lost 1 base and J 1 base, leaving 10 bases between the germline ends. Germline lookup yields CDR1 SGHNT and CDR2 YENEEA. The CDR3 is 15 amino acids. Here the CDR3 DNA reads TGTGCCAGCAGCTTAGGCGCAGAAACCCAAGAGACCCAGTACTTC. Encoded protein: CASSLGAETQETQYF.

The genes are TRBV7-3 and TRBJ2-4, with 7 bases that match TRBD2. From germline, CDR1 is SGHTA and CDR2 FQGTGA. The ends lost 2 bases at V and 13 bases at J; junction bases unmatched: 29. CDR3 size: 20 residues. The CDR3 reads CASSLSLWQRAGCSRGEQYF. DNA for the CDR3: TGTGCCAGCAGCTTATCTCTGTGGCAGCGAGCGGGGTGCTCGCGGGGAGAGCAGTACTTC.

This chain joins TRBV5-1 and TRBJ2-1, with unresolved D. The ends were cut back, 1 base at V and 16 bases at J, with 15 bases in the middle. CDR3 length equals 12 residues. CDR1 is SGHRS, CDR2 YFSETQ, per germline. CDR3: CASSLSLSEFFF. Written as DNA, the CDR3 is TGCGCCAGCAGCTTGTCGCTTTCCGAATTTTTCTTC.

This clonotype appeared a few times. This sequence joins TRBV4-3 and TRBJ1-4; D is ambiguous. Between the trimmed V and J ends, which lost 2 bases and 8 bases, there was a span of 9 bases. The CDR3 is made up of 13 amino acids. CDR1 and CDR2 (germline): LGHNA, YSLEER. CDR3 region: CASSQHNGEKLFF. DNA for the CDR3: TGCGCCAGCAGCCAACACAACGGGGAAAAACTGTTTTTT.

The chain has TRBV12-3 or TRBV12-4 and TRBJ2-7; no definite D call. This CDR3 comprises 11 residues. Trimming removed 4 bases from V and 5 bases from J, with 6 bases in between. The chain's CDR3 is CASSSPNEQYF. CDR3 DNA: TGTGCCAGCAGTTCCCCCAACGAGCAGTACTTC.

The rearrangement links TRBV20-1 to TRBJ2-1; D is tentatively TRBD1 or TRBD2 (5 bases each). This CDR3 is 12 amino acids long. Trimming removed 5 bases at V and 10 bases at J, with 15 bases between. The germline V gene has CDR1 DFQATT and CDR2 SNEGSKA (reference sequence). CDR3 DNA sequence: TGCAGTGCTGGCAGGTCCCGGGGCGAGCAGTTCTTC. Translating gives CSAGRSRGEQFF.

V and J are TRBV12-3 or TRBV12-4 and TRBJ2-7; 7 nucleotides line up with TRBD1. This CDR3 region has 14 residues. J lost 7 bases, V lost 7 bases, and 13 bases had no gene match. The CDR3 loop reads CASTIGTVDNEQYF. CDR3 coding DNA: TGTGCCAGCACCATAGGGACAGTAGACAATGAGCAGTACTTC.

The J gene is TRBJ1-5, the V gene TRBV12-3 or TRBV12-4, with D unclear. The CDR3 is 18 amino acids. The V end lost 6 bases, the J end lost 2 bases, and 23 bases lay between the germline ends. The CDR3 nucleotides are TGTGCCAGCAGCCTCATCGGCGATGCACAGAAGGGCAATCAGCCCCAGCATTTT. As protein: CASSLIGDAQKGNQPQHF.

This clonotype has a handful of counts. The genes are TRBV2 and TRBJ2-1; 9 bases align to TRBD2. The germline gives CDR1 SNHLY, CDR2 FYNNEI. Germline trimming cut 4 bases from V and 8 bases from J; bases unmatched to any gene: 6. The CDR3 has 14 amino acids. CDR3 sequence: CASSVGLAIDEQFF. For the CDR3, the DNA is TGTGCCAGCAGTGTCGGACTAGCGATCGATGAGCAGTTCTTC. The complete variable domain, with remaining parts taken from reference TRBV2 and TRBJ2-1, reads EPEVTQTPSHQVTQMGQEVILRCVPISNHLYFYWYRQILGQKVEFLVSFYNNEISEKSEIFDDQFSVERPDGSNFTLKIRSTKLEDSAMYFCASSVGLAIDEQFFGPGTRLTVL.

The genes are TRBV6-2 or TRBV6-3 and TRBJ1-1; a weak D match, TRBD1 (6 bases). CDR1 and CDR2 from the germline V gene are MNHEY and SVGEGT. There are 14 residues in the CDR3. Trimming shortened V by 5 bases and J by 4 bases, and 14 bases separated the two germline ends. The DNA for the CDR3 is TGTGCCAGCAGTAAGGGGGGCAGCGGCACTGAAGCTTTCTTT. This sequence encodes CASSKGGSGTEAFF.

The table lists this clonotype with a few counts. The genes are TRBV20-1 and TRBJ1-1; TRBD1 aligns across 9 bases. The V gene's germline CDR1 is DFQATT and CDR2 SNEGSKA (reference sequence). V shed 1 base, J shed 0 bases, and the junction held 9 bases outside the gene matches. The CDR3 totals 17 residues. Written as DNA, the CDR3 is TGCAGTGCTAGAGCCCCGACAGGGGGTTTTATGAACACTGAAGCTTTCTTT. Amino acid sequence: CSARAPTGGFMNTEAFF.

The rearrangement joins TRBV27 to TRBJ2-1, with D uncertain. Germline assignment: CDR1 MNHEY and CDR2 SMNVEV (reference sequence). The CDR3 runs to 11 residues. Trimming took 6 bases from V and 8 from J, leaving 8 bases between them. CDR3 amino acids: CASSPGHEQFF. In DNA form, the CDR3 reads TGTGCCAGCAGCCCCGGTCATGAGCAGTTCTTC.

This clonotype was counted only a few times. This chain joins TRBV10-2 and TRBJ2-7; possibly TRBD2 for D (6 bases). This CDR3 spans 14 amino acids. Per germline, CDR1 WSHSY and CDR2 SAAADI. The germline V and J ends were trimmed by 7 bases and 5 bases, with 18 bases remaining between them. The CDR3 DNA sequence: TGCGCCAGCAAAGTCGGGGGTGTTGGGAACGAGCAGTACTTC. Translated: CASKVGGVGNEQYF.

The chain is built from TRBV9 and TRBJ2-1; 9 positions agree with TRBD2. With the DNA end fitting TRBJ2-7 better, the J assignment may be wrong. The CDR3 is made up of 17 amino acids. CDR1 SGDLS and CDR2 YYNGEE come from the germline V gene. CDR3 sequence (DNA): TGTGCCAGCAGCCCCACAGCGGGGGGAAACTCCTACAATGAGCAGTACTTC. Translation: CASSPTAGGNSYNEQYF.

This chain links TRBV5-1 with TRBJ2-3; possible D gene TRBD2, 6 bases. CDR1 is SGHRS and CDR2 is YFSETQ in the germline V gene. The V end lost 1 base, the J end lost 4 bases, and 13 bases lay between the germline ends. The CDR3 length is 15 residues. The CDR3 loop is CASSLLASSPDTQYF. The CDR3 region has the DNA TGCGCCAGCAGCTTGCTAGCGAGCTCACCAGATACGCAGTATTTT. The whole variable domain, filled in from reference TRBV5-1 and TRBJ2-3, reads KAGVTQTPRYLIKTRGQQVTLSCSPISGHRSVSWYQQTPGQGLQFLFEYFSETQRNKGNFPGRFSGRQFSNSRSEMNVSTLELGDSALYLCASSLLASSPDTQYFGPGTRLTVL.

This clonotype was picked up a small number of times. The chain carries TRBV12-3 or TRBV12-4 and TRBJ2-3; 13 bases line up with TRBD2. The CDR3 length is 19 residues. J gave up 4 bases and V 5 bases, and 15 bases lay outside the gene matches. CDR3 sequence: CASSRSPPGTSGGADTQYF. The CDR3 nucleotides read TGTGCCAGCAGTCGTAGTCCCCCCGGAACTAGCGGGGGGGCAGATACGCAGTATTTT.

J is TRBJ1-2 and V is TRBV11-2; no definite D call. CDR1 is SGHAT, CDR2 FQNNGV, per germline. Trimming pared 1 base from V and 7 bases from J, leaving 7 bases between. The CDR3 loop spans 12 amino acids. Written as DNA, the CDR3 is TGTGCCAGCAGCTTAGTAGGGTGTGGCTACACCTTC. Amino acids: CASSLVGCGYTF.

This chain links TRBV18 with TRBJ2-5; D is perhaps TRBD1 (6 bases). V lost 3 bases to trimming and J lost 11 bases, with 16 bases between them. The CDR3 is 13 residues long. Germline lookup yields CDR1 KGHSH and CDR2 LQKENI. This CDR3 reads CASSPYDRNEQYF. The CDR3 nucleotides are TGTGCCAGCTCACCGTACGACAGGAATGAGCAGTACTTC.

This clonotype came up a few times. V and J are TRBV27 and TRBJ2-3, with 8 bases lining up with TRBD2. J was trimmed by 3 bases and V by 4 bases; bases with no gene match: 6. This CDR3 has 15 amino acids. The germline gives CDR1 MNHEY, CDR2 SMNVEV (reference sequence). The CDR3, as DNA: TGTGCCAGCAGTTCGTCGGCGGGGGGAACAGATACGCAGTATTTT. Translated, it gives CASSSSAGGTDTQYF.

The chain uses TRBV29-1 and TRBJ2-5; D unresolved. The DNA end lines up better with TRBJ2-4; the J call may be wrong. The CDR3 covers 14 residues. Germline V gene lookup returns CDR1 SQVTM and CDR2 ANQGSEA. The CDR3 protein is CSVEPNLAKNIQYF. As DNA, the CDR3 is TGCAGCGTTGAACCGAACCTAGCCAAAAACATTCAGTACTTC.

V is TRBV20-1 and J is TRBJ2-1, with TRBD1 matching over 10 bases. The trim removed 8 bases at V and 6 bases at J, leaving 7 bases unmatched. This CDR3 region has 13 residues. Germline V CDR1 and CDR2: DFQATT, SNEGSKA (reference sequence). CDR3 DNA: TGCAGTCCCTGGGGACAGGGGATCAATGAGCAGTTCTTC. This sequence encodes CSPWGQGINEQFF.

The CDR3 bases are TGTGCCAGCGGATCGGCGGGGGGGTTAAACAATGAGCAGTTCTTC. It yields the protein CASGSAGGLNNEQFF. The chain combines TRBV4-2 with TRBJ2-1; 9 bases align to TRBD2. Unmatched junction bases numbered 10, after V lost 8 bases and J lost 5 bases. Germline lookup yields CDR1 LGHNA and CDR2 YNFKEQ. CDR3 size: 15 residues.

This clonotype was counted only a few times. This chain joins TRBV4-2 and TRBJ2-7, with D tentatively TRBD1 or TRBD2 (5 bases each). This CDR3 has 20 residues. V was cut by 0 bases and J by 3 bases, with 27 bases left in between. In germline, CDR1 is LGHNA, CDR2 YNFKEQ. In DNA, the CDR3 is TGTGCCAGCAGCCAAGATTTTTCTGGGGCGAACCGGGGCCGGTTCTACGAGCAGTACTTC. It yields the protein CASSQDFSGANRGRFYEQYF.

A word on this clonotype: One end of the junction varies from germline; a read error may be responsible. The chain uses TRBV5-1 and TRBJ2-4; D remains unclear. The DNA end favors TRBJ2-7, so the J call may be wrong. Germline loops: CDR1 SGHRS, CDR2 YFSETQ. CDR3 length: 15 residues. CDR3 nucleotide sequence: TGCGCCAGCTGCTTGGAGCAGCGTAGGAGAGACGAGCAGTACTTC. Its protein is CASCLEQRRRDEQYF.

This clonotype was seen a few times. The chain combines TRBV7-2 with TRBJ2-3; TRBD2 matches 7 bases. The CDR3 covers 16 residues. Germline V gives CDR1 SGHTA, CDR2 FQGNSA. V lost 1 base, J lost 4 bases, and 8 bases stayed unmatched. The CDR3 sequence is CASSLEGRGGADTQYF. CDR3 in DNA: TGTGCCAGCAGCTTAGAGGGGCGGGGAGGGGCAGATACGCAGTATTTT.

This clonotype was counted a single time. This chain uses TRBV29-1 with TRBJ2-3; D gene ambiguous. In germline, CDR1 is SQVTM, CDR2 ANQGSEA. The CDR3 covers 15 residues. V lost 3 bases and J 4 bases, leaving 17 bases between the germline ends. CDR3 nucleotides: TGCAGCGTTGAGCCGTCGGAGATAGGGCCAGATACGCAGTATTTT. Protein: CSVEPSEIGPDTQYF.